The 21 T cell receptor beta chains presented below share a single source sample, sequenced in a study of blood T cell repertoires in COVID-19. Libraries were prepared by immunoSEQ multiplex PCR; TCRdb keeps only in-frame clonotypes and omits some of them. The table includes approximately 260,000 clones, over 80% detected once. The sequencing input was peripheral blood. These TCRs come from a man in his sixties who had recovered from COVID-19.

This rearrangement joins TRBV5-5 to TRBJ2-5; weak D call: TRBD2 (6 bases). The CDR3 runs to 14 residues. CDR1 and CDR2 (germline): SGHKS, YYEKEE (reference sequence). V was pared by 3 bases and J by 2 bases, with 11 bases between. The CDR3 nucleotides are TGTGCCAGCAGCTCCCTTGCGGGACAAGAGACCCAGTACTTC. Translating it yields CASSSLAGQETQYF.

Only one count was recorded for this clone. J is TRBJ1-1 and V is TRBV29-1; D may be TRBD1 (6 bases). CDR1 and CDR2 from the germline V gene are SQVTM and ANQGSEA. V dropped 7 bases and J dropped 5 bases, with 17 bases sitting between them. The CDR3 runs to 13 residues. The CDR3 region is CSARRSQGTEAFF. CDR3 DNA: TGCAGCGCCCGCAGATCACAGGGTACTGAAGCTTTCTTT.

This chain links TRBV29-1 with TRBJ2-2, with a tentative D call TRBD2 (5 bases). CDR3 length equals 14 residues. V was trimmed by 5 bases and J by 0 bases, leaving 10 bases between them. Germline-derived CDR1 and CDR2 are SQVTM and ANQGSEA. The CDR3 loop is CSVRRGSNTGELFF. The CDR3 DNA sequence: TGCAGCGTTCGTCGCGGGTCGAACACCGGGGAGCTGTTTTTT.

The rearrangement links TRBV2 to TRBJ2-3; possibly TRBD2 for D (5 bases). The CDR3 loop spans 13 amino acids. CDR1 is SNHLY, CDR2 FYNNEI, per germline. V lost 10 bases to trimming and J lost 2 bases, with 13 bases between them. The CDR3: CAIGRAFTDTQYF. The CDR3 nucleotides read TGTGCCATAGGGAGAGCTTTCACAGATACGCAGTATTTT.

The rearrangement joins TRBV3-1 (or the pseudogene TRBV3-2) to TRBJ1-3, with no clear D. The CDR3 has 15 residues. Trimming removed 2 bases at V and 1 base at J, with 9 bases between. In germline, CDR1 is LGHDT, CDR2 YNNKEL (reference sequence). The CDR3 nucleotides read TGTGCCAGCAGCCAATCGGCGGGTTCTGGAAACACCATATATTTT. Translation: CASSQSAGSGNTIYF.

V is TRBV2 and J is TRBJ1-2; 7 bases fit TRBD1. This CDR3 contains 14 residues. CDR1 is SNHLY, CDR2 FYNNEI, per germline. V lost 3 bases, J lost 0 bases, and 1 base stayed unmatched. DNA of the CDR3: TGTGCCAGCAGTGACAGGGGGTCTAACTATGGCTACACCTTC. It encodes CASSDRGSNYGYTF. Supplemented by reference TRBV2 and TRBJ1-2, the full variable domain reads EPEVTQTPSHQVTQMGQEVILRCVPISNHLYFYWYRQILGQKVEFLVSFYNNEISEKSEIFDDQFSVERPDGSNFTLKIRSTKLEDSAMYFCASSDRGSNYGYTFGSGTRLTVV.

The chain uses TRBV7-3 and TRBJ1-1; a weak D match, TRBD1 (6 bases). V lost 5 bases and J lost 7, with 14 bases in between. Germline values: CDR1 SGHTA, CDR2 FQGTGA. CDR3 length: 13 amino acids. The CDR3 bases are TGTGCCAGCAGCAACCGGGACACCCGTGAAGCTTTCTTT. This codes for CASSNRDTREAFF.

The V gene is TRBV6-2 or TRBV6-3, the J gene TRBJ1-2; D might be TRBD1 (5 bases). Looked up from germline, CDR1 is MNHEY and CDR2 is SVGEGT. Trimming took 0 bases from V and 2 from J, leaving 7 bases between them. The CDR3 sequence is 14 residues long. CDR3: CASSYSSGNYGYTF. The CDR3 coding sequence is TGTGCCAGCAGTTACTCTTCAGGGAACTATGGCTACACCTTC.

The rearrangement links TRBV19 to TRBJ1-1; TRBD1 is a possible D gene (5 bases). CDR1 LNHDA and CDR2 SQIVND come from the germline V gene (reference sequence). This CDR3 spans 13 amino acids. Trimming took 4 bases from V and 5 from J, leaving 11 bases between them. The CDR3 coding sequence is TGTGCCAGTAGTACCGCCCGGGGGACTGAAGCTTTCTTT. The encoded protein is CASSTARGTEAFF.

CDR3 sequence reads: CSVDPGAGNIQYF. CDR3 in DNA: TGCAGCGTTGACCCCGGGGCGGGGAACATTCAGTACTTC. The chain recombines TRBV29-1 with TRBJ2-4, with D perhaps matching TRBD2 (6 bases). CDR3 length: 13 amino acids. Germline V gives CDR1 SQVTM, CDR2 ANQGSEA. Trimming cost V 3 bases and J 7 bases, with 13 bases left between them.

The chain recombines TRBV6-1 with TRBJ2-4; 8 bases map to TRBD1. V lost 3 bases, J lost 0 bases, and 1 base stayed unmatched. The CDR3 has 15 amino acids. CDR1 and CDR2 (germline): MNHNS, SASEGT. CDR3 amino acids: CASSDRGLAKNIQYF. DNA for the CDR3: TGTGCCAGCAGTGACAGGGGGCTAGCCAAAAACATTCAGTACTTC.

This clone was observed once. V and J are TRBV7-8 and TRBJ1-1; TRBD1 is a possible D gene (5 bases). The germline gives CDR1 SGHVS, CDR2 FQNEAQ. V was pared by 9 bases and J by 6 bases, with 14 bases between. The CDR3 contains 12 residues. DNA of the CDR3: TGTGCCAGTCATAGAGCGGGGCCTGAAGCTTTCTTT. Translating it yields CASHRAGPEAFF.

This clone occurred many times. The rearrangement uses TRBV12-5 and TRBJ2-3; 7 positions agree with TRBD1. With 2 bases clipped from V and 0 bases from J, the junction kept 5 bases outside the gene matches. This CDR3 has 16 residues. Germline CDR1 is LGHNT and CDR2 is FRNRAP. The CDR3, as DNA: TGTGCTAGTGGTTTGTCCGGGACAGTGAGCACAGATACGCAGTATTTT. Translated, it gives CASGLSGTVSTDTQYF.

This clone was detected a few times. V and J are TRBV7-2 and TRBJ2-7, with a possible D match to TRBD2 (5 bases). The CDR3 has 14 residues. The germline gives CDR1 SGHTA, CDR2 FQGNSA. Deletions cut 4 bases from V and 0 bases from J, with 10 bases between. CDR3 region: CASSSNRGSYEQYF. The CDR3 DNA reads as TGTGCCAGCAGCTCTAACCGGGGCTCCTACGAGCAGTACTTC.

This rearrangement joins TRBV5-1 to TRBJ1-1; D is perhaps TRBD1 (6 bases). Trimming removed 4 bases at V and 1 base at J, with 14 bases between. CDR3 length: 15 residues. CDR1 and CDR2 (germline): SGHRS, YFSETQ. The CDR3 DNA is TGCGCCAGCAGCCCTGAAACAGGGTCGAACACTGAAGCTTTCTTT. Residues: CASSPETGSNTEAFF.

The chain recombines TRBV27 with TRBJ2-7; 10 bases agree with TRBD2. The V gene's germline CDR1 is MNHEY and CDR2 SMNVEV (reference sequence). The CDR3 is 16 amino acids. Unmatched junction bases numbered 10, after V lost 3 bases and J lost 5 bases. As DNA, the CDR3 is TGTGCCAGCAGTTTTGCTAGCGGGGGCCATCGAGACGAGCAGTACTTC. Protein: CASSFASGGHRDEQYF.

The chain links TRBV5-1 to TRBJ2-1; 11 nucleotides line up with TRBD2. CDR1 and CDR2 (germline): SGHRS, YFSETQ. V was pared by 4 bases and J by 5 bases, with 5 bases of the junction left unmatched. The CDR3 has 15 amino acids. The CDR3 protein is CASSHSGRAHNEQFF. CDR3 DNA: TGCGCCAGCAGCCATAGCGGGAGGGCCCACAATGAGCAGTTCTTC.

The chain uses TRBV19 and TRBJ1-6; D uncertain. Germline CDR1 and CDR2: LNHDA and SQIVND (reference sequence). Between the trimmed V and J ends, which lost 9 bases and 4 bases, there was a span of 7 bases. CDR3 length equals 12 residues. The CDR3, as DNA: TGTGCCAGCACAGATTATAATTCACCCCTCCACTTT. Its translation is CASTDYNSPLHF.

The chain uses TRBV5-1 and TRBJ2-2; TRBD1 agrees at 8 bases. CDR3 length: 16 amino acids. In germline, CDR1 is SGHRS, CDR2 YFSETQ. Unmatched junction bases numbered 5, after V lost 3 bases and J lost 1 base. CDR3 bases: TGCGCCAGCAGCTCCCCCGGGACAGGGAACACCGGGGAGCTGTTTTTT. Its translation: CASSSPGTGNTGELFF.

The rearrangement joins TRBV7-9 to TRBJ2-6; D is unclear. V was cut by 5 bases and J by 0 bases, with 17 bases left in between. This CDR3 region has 18 residues. The germline CDR1 and CDR2 sequences are SEHNR and FQNEAQ (reference sequence). The CDR3 DNA follows: TGTGCCAGCAGCCCTCCTCGCATCACAACCTCTGGGGCCAACGTCCTGACTTTC. It yields the protein CASSPPRITTSGANVLTF.

CDR3 sequence (DNA): TGTGCCAGCAGCTCCGGGACACCCGTTAGCGGGAGTCGAACCGGGGAGCTGTTTTTT. Amino acid sequence: CASSSGTPVSGSRTGELFF. The V and J genes are TRBV7-9 and TRBJ2-2, with 9 bases lining up with TRBD2. The CDR3 spans 19 residues. Germline CDR1 reads SEHNR; CDR2 reads FQNEAQ (reference sequence). V was pared by 4 bases and J by 5 bases, with 17 bases of the junction left unmatched.